The following is a T cell receptor beta chain sequence with its context. Sequencing was performed with immunoSEQ multiplex PCR; in TCRdb, only in-frame clones are kept and a portion is missing. The sample has some 1.5 million clones, 95% to 99% seen once. This specimen comes from a study of shared clonotypes between healthy human individuals. Trimming cost V 3 bases and J 4 bases; bases outside gene matches: 7. This CDR3 spans 15 amino acids. CDR1 SGHTA and CDR2 FQGNSA come from the germline V gene. V usage is TRBV7-2 and J usage is TRBJ2-7; TRBD2 agrees at 9 bases. Sample: naive CD4+ T cells sorted from blood. Subset specified: CD45RA+ positively selected. The receptor's source is a man in his thirties or forties in good health. CDR3 nucleotides: TGTGCCAGCAGCTTCGCCGGGACTAGCCCGTACGAGCAGTACTTC. It translates to CASSFAGTSPYEQYF.